These T cell receptor beta chains were read from a single sample in a study of blood T cells in healthy people across ages. TCRdb processed the 5' RACE reads anew with MiXCR; each CDR3 protein has one entry. The sample contains 500,000 to 550,000 distinct CDR3 sequences, about 24% of which appear only once. These same records also appear under a second study, on T cells of mothers and their children.

The source material was blood. The source of these receptors is a boy under 18 in good health. Each CDR3 is given with its conserved first and last residue. Fields, in order: clone size, V gene, CDR3 protein. Expanded clones are given a class, and other clones once, few, many or no size at all.

-	TRBV6-6	CASSYSSGGKETQYF
many	TRBV2	CASSADRGPQETQYF
few	TRBV25-1	CASSEWAGNYGYTF
many	TRBV28	CASSFDQGGQTQYF
-	TRBV7-6	CASSDLLAYEQFF
many	TRBV28	CASSFTGASGKNIQYF
-	TRBV6-2/TRBV6-3	CASSSTEIPGLARETQYF
-	TRBV7-9	CASSSGLAGPLTYEQYF
few	TRBV18	CASSPTGQHYEQYF
few	TRBV10-3	CAISEGREWRTNEQFF
-	TRBV5-6	CASSLARVSTNEKLFF
few	TRBV20-1	CSAIGTSGRLPKNIQYF
-	TRBV4-3	CASSQDASGSGTQYF
few	TRBV25-1	CASRGGRDPEAFF
-	TRBV7-2	CASSLETWQEQFF
-	TRBV20-1	CSARGEFLYNEQFF
few	TRBV6-6	CADELERYRGWGKLFF
-	TRBV11-2	CASSLTDRALTGELFF
-	TRBV27	CASSLKGRIPQNQPQHF
few	TRBV4-3	CASSQQGVDKGNQPQHF
few	TRBV20-1	CSARDLRGTDTQYF
few	TRBV21-1	CASSRGREGITGELFF
few	TRBV5-1	CASSGGAGETQYF
-	TRBV7-2	CASSERIAGGNEQFF
-	TRBV2	CASSWASEETQYF
many	TRBV3-1	CASSQVQNEQYF
-	TRBV6-6	CASSYPQGLAKNIQYF